Listed here are 17 T cell receptor beta chains from one sample, sequenced in a study of OX40 agonist ivuxolimab in advanced cancers. Repertoires were generated with immunoSEQ multiplex PCR, while TCRdb's copy carries only in-frame clones and drops some. The sample lists around 30,000 clones; approximately 86% were seen once. Sequenced material: CD4+ or CD8+ T cells sorted from blood, taken in a trial of the OX40 agonist ivuxolimab. These receptors were obtained from an adult with an advanced solid tumor such as melanoma, head and neck, liver or kidney cancer.

The DNA for the CDR3 is TGTGCCAGCAGCGGCCTGACAGGGGGCCCTGAAAAACTGTTTTTT. It yields the protein CASSGLTGGPEKLFF. The J gene is TRBJ1-4, the V gene TRBV9; TRBD1 agrees at 10 bases. Germline CDR1 reads SGDLS; CDR2 reads YYNGEE. After removal of 3 bases from V and 7 bases from J, the junction contained 6 bases not matched to a gene. The CDR3 extends over 15 amino acids.

The rearrangement joins TRBV9 to TRBJ2-1; D gene unclear. This CDR3 has 14 residues. Trimming pared 4 bases from V and 0 bases from J, leaving 8 bases between. The germline V gene has CDR1 SGDLS and CDR2 YYNGEE. The CDR3 DNA reads TGTGCCAGCAGCCCAGGCCTCTCCTACAATGAGCAGTTCTTC. Protein sequence: CASSPGLSYNEQFF.

The chain carries TRBV9 and TRBJ2-5; TRBD2 matches at 14 bases. This CDR3 has 16 residues. V trimming: 4 bases; J trimming: 5 bases; junction bases outside the gene matches: 7. Germline CDR1 and CDR2: SGDLS and YYNGEE. The CDR3 loop is CASSPGRTSGRETQYF. The CDR3 DNA sequence: TGTGCCAGCAGCCCTGGAAGGACTAGCGGGAGGGAGACCCAGTACTTC.

This clone was seen only a few times. This chain connects TRBV25-1 to TRBJ2-1; a weak D match, TRBD2 (6 bases). CDR3 length: 12 residues. Germline CDR1 reads MGHDK; CDR2 reads SYGVNS. V was pared by 8 bases and J by 8 bases, with 13 bases between. The CDR3 coding sequence is TGTGCCAGCGGACGGGGGTTGGATGAGCAGTTCTTC. It codes for CASGRGLDEQFF.

The J gene is TRBJ1-1, the V gene TRBV28, with unresolved D. Germline lookup yields CDR1 MDHEN and CDR2 SYDVKM. V was clipped by 3 bases and J by 6 bases, with 11 bases between them. The CDR3 is 13 residues long. CDR3 bases: TGTGCCAGCAGTTTTAGGCTTACAGCTGAAGCTTTCTTT. Its protein product is CASSFRLTAEAFF.

CDR3 in amino acids: CASSPGLAGTDTQYF. CDR3 DNA sequence: TGCGCCAGCAGCCCAGGACTAGCGGGAACAGATACGCAGTATTTT. J is TRBJ2-3 and V is TRBV5-1; 12 nucleotides match TRBD2. Germline CDR1 and CDR2: SGHRS and YFSETQ. The V and J ends lost 4 bases and 3 bases, in that order; junction bases with no gene match: 3. CDR3 length: 15 amino acids.

The CDR3 DNA reads TGTGCCAGCAGCCGCTGGGACAGTCAGAATTCACCCCTCCACTTT. This sequence encodes CASSRWDSQNSPLHF. The rearrangement uses TRBV7-6 and TRBJ1-6, with TRBD1 identical over 7 bases. Trimming cost V 5 bases and J 7 bases; bases outside gene matches: 8. The length of the CDR3 is 15 residues. Germline-derived CDR1 and CDR2 are SGHVS and FNYEAQ.

The gene calls are TRBV29-1 and TRBJ2-2; no reliable D call. V lost 6 bases and J 5 bases, leaving 7 bases between the germline ends. This CDR3 contains 11 residues. CDR1 and CDR2 from the germline V gene are SQVTM and ANQGSEA. The CDR3 coding sequence is TGCAGCGTCACAGCGACCGGGGAGCTGTTTTTT. Protein product: CSVTATGELFF.

The rearrangement joins TRBV7-9 to TRBJ1-5; D may be TRBD1 (6 bases). The ends were cut back, 5 bases at V and 3 bases at J, with 17 bases in the middle. The CDR3 length is 16 residues. Per germline, CDR1 SEHNR and CDR2 FQNEAQ (reference sequence). DNA for the CDR3: TGTGCCAGCAGCCCCGTCCGGACAGATGTCAATCAGCCCCAGCATTTT. Protein product: CASSPVRTDVNQPQHF.

The chain links TRBV5-6 to TRBJ1-2; TRBD1 matches at 9 bases. CDR1 is SGHDT, CDR2 YYEEEE, per germline. The CDR3 runs 15 residues. The J segment lost 3 bases and the V segment lost 4 bases, leaving 7 bases of the junction unmatched. The CDR3 DNA follows: TGTGCCAGCAGCCTCGGGACAGGGAGGCACTATGGCTACACCTTC. This translates into CASSLGTGRHYGYTF. Full variable domain (outside the CDR3, taken from reference TRBV5-6 and TRBJ1-2): DAGVTQSPTHLIKTRGQQVTLRCSPKSGHDTVSWYQQALGQGPQFIFQYYEEEERQRGNFPDRFSGHQFPNYSSELNVNALLLGDSALYLCASSLGTGRHYGYTFGSGTRLTVV.

This chain connects TRBV15 to TRBJ2-7, with TRBD1 matching over 11 bases. Germline values: CDR1 LNHNV, CDR2 YYDKDF (reference sequence). With 5 bases clipped from V and 4 bases from J, the junction kept 4 bases outside the gene matches. The CDR3 has 14 amino acids. CDR3 sequence (DNA): TGTGCCACCAGCGCCGGACAGGGGGCATACGAGCAGTACTTC. It codes for CATSAGQGAYEQYF.

The rearrangement uses TRBV27 and TRBJ1-1; D not resolved. The length of the CDR3 is 11 residues. Trimming stripped 10 bases from V and 1 base from J, with 7 bases between. The germline CDR1 and CDR2 sequences are MNHEY and SMNVEV (reference sequence). CDR3 protein: CATLKNTEAFF. The DNA of the CDR3 is TGTGCCACCCTCAAGAACACTGAAGCTTTCTTT.

The J gene is TRBJ2-6, the V gene TRBV27; D is unclear. Looked up from germline, CDR1 is MNHEY and CDR2 is SMNVEV (reference sequence). Trimming cost V 2 bases and J 3 bases, with 5 bases left between them. The CDR3 is 14 amino acids. The CDR3 reads CASSLGVGANVLTF. As DNA, the CDR3 is TGTGCCAGCAGTTTAGGGGTTGGGGCCAACGTCCTGACTTTC.

The rearrangement joins TRBV19 to TRBJ2-3; D is uncertain. This CDR3 is built from 13 residues. Trimming removed 1 base at V and 4 bases at J, with 6 bases between. CDR1 LNHDA and CDR2 SQIVND come from the germline V gene (reference sequence). CDR3 sequence: CASSIVGPDTQYF. The CDR3 nucleotides are TGTGCCAGTAGTATAGTGGGCCCAGATACGCAGTATTTT.

This chain links TRBV5-1 with TRBJ2-7; D is uncertain. Germline V gene data show CDR1 as SGHRS and CDR2 as YFSETQ. The CDR3 covers 14 residues. The V and J ends lost 0 bases and 2 bases respectively, with 9 bases between them. In DNA, the CDR3 is TGCGCCAGCAGCTTGGTTGGGTCTCCCTACGAGCAGTACTTC. Residues: CASSLVGSPYEQYF.

The chain couples TRBV6-1 to TRBJ2-7; a possible D gene is TRBD1 (5 bases). Germline V gene data show CDR1 as MNHNS and CDR2 as SASEGT. V dropped 10 bases and J dropped 0 bases, with 7 bases sitting between them. The length of the CDR3 is 11 residues. The CDR3 reads CATDSSYEQYF. For the CDR3, the DNA is TGTGCCACAGACAGCTCCTACGAGCAGTACTTC.

This rearrangement joins TRBV9 to TRBJ2-1; TRBD2 is a possible D gene (6 bases). CDR1 and CDR2 (germline): SGDLS, YYNGEE. V shed 0 bases and J shed 5 bases, with 21 bases lying between them. The CDR3 sequence is 18 residues long. The CDR3 nucleotides read TGTGCCAGCAGCGTAGGTCACCAAGTGGGGGGTTTGAACAATGAGCAGTTCTTC. Translated: CASSVGHQVGGLNNEQFF.